One and the same sample provided the 30 T cell receptor beta chains below, sequenced in a study of T cell responses to AZD1222 COVID-19 vaccine. TCRdb's table, derived via immunoSEQ multiplex PCR, lists solely in-frame clones and lacks some. The sample includes under 150,000 clones, roughly 91% of them seen just once. The sequencing used peripheral blood, collected on day 0 of MenACWY control vaccination. All receptors come from an adult in good health.

The V and J genes are TRBV6-1 and TRBJ2-7; 8 positions agree with TRBD1. The germline gives CDR1 MNHNS, CDR2 SASEGT. Trimming removed 9 bases from V and 4 bases from J; junction bases left unmatched: 8. The CDR3 is 13 residues long. The CDR3 region has the DNA TGTGCCAGTGAGGAGACAGGGGCTTACGAGCAGTACTTC. This gives the protein CASEETGAYEQYF.

J is TRBJ2-7 and V is TRBV27; D gene unclear. CDR3 length: 11 residues. Germline V gene data show CDR1 as MNHEY and CDR2 as SMNVEV (reference sequence). Trimming shortened V by 4 bases and J by 3 bases, and 4 bases separated the two germline ends. The CDR3 DNA reads as TGTGCCAGCAGTTCGAACTACGAGCAGTACTTC. Translation gives CASSSNYEQYF.

CDR3 bases: TGCAGCGTGACGAACACTGAAGCTTTCTTT. It translates to CSVTNTEAFF. This chain uses TRBV29-1 with TRBJ1-1; unclear D gene. The length of the CDR3 is 10 residues. V was pared by 6 bases and J by 1 base, with 3 bases between. Germline V gene data show CDR1 as SQVTM and CDR2 as ANQGSEA.

A few counts support this clone. This chain links TRBV10-3 with TRBJ1-4; D may be TRBD1 (5 bases). The CDR3 length is 13 residues. Germline lookup yields CDR1 ENHRY and CDR2 SYGVKD. Trimming took 8 bases from V and 8 from J, leaving 15 bases between them. Here the CDR3 reads CAIGRGTREKLFF. CDR3 DNA: TGTGCCATCGGTCGGGGGACGAGGGAAAAACTGTTTTTT.

The chain uses TRBV30 and TRBJ1-5; D remains unclear. Trimming took 0 bases from V and 3 from J, leaving 9 bases between them. CDR1 is GTSNPN and CDR2 is SVGIG in the germline V gene (reference sequence). CDR3 size: 14 residues. Here the CDR3 reads CAWSVPGNNQPQHF. The DNA of the CDR3 is TGTGCCTGGAGTGTACCTGGGAACAATCAGCCCCAGCATTTT.

The chain links TRBV6-5 to TRBJ1-4; D may be TRBD1 (5 bases). CDR1 is MNHEY, CDR2 SVGAGI, per germline. V shed 6 bases and J shed 15 bases, with 20 bases lying between them. The CDR3 extends over 13 amino acids. CDR3 region: CASRSGGEERVFF. For the CDR3, the DNA is TGTGCCAGCAGATCGGGGGGGGAAGAGAGGGTGTTTTTT.

V and J are TRBV6-5 and TRBJ2-1; D is unresolved. Trimming stripped 5 bases from V and 8 bases from J, with 16 bases between. The CDR3 runs 14 residues. Germline V gene sequence: CDR1 MNHEY, CDR2 SVGAGI. CDR3 nucleotide sequence: TGTGCCAGCAGTCCCTCTCCCCTGGCGTATGAGCAGTTCTTC. Protein: CASSPSPLAYEQFF.

The gene calls are TRBV27 and TRBJ2-3; D gene uncertain. V shed 2 bases and J shed 10 bases, with 10 bases lying between them. The CDR3 totals 12 residues. CDR1 is MNHEY and CDR2 is SMNVEV in the germline V gene (reference sequence). Written as DNA, the CDR3 is TGTGCCAGCAGTTTACGGCCCCGGGCGCAGTATTTT. It codes for CASSLRPRAQYF.

This chain joins TRBV25-1 and TRBJ1-6; D remains ambiguous. Looked up from germline, CDR1 is MGHDK and CDR2 is SYGVNS. CDR3 length equals 14 residues. V was trimmed by 8 bases and J by 0 bases, leaving 8 bases between them. The DNA for the CDR3 is TGTGCCAGCGGATGGAGCTCCTATAATTCACCCCTCCACTTT. It encodes CASGWSSYNSPLHF.

The chain links TRBV6-1 to TRBJ2-7, with D possibly matching TRBD2 (5 bases). This CDR3 is built from 15 residues. V lost 2 bases and J lost 0, with 11 bases in between. The germline V gene encodes CDR1 MNHNS and CDR2 SASEGT. In DNA, the CDR3 is TGTGCCAGCAGTGAACTAAGCGGAACCTCCTACGAGCAGTACTTC. Translation gives CASSELSGTSYEQYF.

The gene calls are TRBV7-2 and TRBJ2-3; 7 bases line up with TRBD2. J was trimmed by 7 bases and V by 1 base; bases with no gene match: 14. The CDR3 sequence is 17 residues long. The germline CDR1 and CDR2 sequences are SGHTA and FQGNSA. CDR3 nucleotides: TGTGCCAGCAGCTTAGAGCTTTCGGCGGGAGCTTTGAATACGCAGTATTTT. Translated, it gives CASSLELSAGALNTQYF. Variable domain in full (rest from reference TRBV7-2 and TRBJ2-3): GAGVSQSPSNKVTEKGKDVELRCDPISGHTALYWYRQSLGQGLEFLIYFQGNSAPDKSGLPSDRFSAERTGGSVSTLTIQRTQQEDSAVYLCASSLELSAGALNTQYFGPGTRLTVL.

V and J are TRBV6-5 and TRBJ1-5, with 7 bases fitting TRBD1. This CDR3 has 14 residues. Per the germline V gene, CDR1 is MNHEY and CDR2 is SVGAGI. V trimming: 5 bases; J trimming: 2 bases; junction bases outside the gene matches: 3. The CDR3 protein is CASSPGQGNQPQHF. The CDR3 DNA sequence: TGTGCCAGCAGTCCTGGACAGGGCAATCAGCCCCAGCATTTT.

The DNA for the CDR3 is TGTGCCAGCAGACAGGGAGGAGGTGGCTACACCTTC. Amino acids: CASRQGGGGYTF. The rearrangement links TRBV6-5 to TRBJ1-2; D may be TRBD1 (6 bases). There are 12 residues in the CDR3. Between the trimmed V and J ends, which lost 6 bases and 7 bases, there was a span of 12 bases. Germline loops: CDR1 MNHEY, CDR2 SVGAGI.

This CDR3 reads CASSLDSLNEKLFF. CDR3 nucleotides: TGTGCCAGCTCACTAGACAGCCTTAATGAAAAACTGTTTTTT. The chain employs TRBV18 and TRBJ1-4; D is possibly TRBD1 (5 bases). V gave up 4 bases and J gave up 4 bases, with 10 bases separating them. The CDR3 runs to 14 residues. Germline CDR1 is KGHSH and CDR2 is LQKENI.

DNA of the CDR3: TGTGCCAGCGCCGGGGGACAGGGGGCGACCTACAATGAGCAGTTCTTC. Amino acid sequence: CASAGGQGATYNEQFF. The rearrangement joins TRBV27 to TRBJ2-1, with 12 bases matching TRBD1. Trimming removed 8 bases from V and 2 bases from J; junction bases left unmatched: 7. Germline V CDR1 and CDR2: MNHEY, SMNVEV (reference sequence). There are 16 residues in the CDR3.

V and J are TRBV5-6 and TRBJ2-1; D might be TRBD2 (6 bases). The CDR3 sequence is 16 residues long. The germline V gene encodes CDR1 SGHDT and CDR2 YYEEEE. The V gene lost 0 bases and the J gene lost 8 bases, with 18 bases spanning the gap. The CDR3 DNA follows: TGTGCCAGCAGCTTGGTTCTGTTAGGAGGGCCTCATGAGCAGTTCTTC. Its translation is CASSLVLLGGPHEQFF.

The chain couples TRBV5-4 to TRBJ2-7; the D gene is possibly TRBD1 (5 bases). The V end was cut by 5 bases, the J end by 2 bases, with 11 bases between. Germline CDR1 is SGHNT and CDR2 is YYREEE (reference sequence). The CDR3 runs 13 residues. Here the CDR3 DNA reads TGTGCCAGCAGTCACCAGACAGCCTACGAGCAGTACTTC. Residues: CASSHQTAYEQYF.

This chain uses TRBV5-1 with TRBJ2-7; the match to TRBD1 covers 9 bases. Germline V gene lookup returns CDR1 SGHRS and CDR2 YFSETQ. V dropped 4 bases and J dropped 4; count of bases not matched to a gene: 6. This CDR3 region has 14 residues. The DNA for the CDR3 is TGCGCCAGCAGCAAAGGGACAGGGACTTACGAGCAGTACTTC. Translated, it gives CASSKGTGTYEQYF.

Written as DNA, the CDR3 is TGTGCCAGCAGCTTAGGACTAGCGCTTCGGGAGACCCAGTACTTC. Amino acid sequence: CASSLGLALRETQYF. The chain recombines TRBV7-2 with TRBJ2-5, with 8 bases that match TRBD2. CDR1 and CDR2 (germline): SGHTA, FQGNSA. This CDR3 spans 15 amino acids. V trimming: 1 base; J trimming: 5 bases; junction bases outside the gene matches: 6.

The V and J genes are TRBV27 and TRBJ1-5; the D gene is possibly TRBD1 (5 bases). Deletions cut 5 bases from V and 13 bases from J, with 15 bases between. Germline V gene lookup returns CDR1 MNHEY and CDR2 SMNVEV (reference sequence). This CDR3 is built from 12 residues. CDR3 region: CASSQPGTAQHF. The CDR3 DNA is TGTGCCAGCAGTCAGCCAGGGACGGCGCAGCATTTT.

This clone was counted a few times. The chain recombines TRBV7-3 with TRBJ2-1; D is unclear. The CDR3 sequence is 14 residues long. Germline lookup yields CDR1 SGHTA and CDR2 FQGTGA. V lost 2 bases and J lost 5, with 10 bases in between. CDR3 sequence: CASSLLFSNNEQFF. The DNA for the CDR3 is TGTGCCAGCAGCTTATTGTTTTCCAACAATGAGCAGTTCTTC. Using reference TRBV7-3 and TRBJ2-1 for the parts outside the CDR3, the full variable domain is GAGVSQTPSNKVTEKGKYVELRCDPISGHTALYWYRQSLGQGPEFLIYFQGTGAADDSGLPNDRFFAVRPEGSVSTLKIQRTERGDSAVYLCASSLLFSNNEQFFGPGTRLTVL.

This clone was recorded once. J is TRBJ1-2 and V is TRBV29-1, with no clear D. This CDR3 has 12 residues. CDR1 is SQVTM, CDR2 ANQGSEA, per germline. V was pared by 4 bases and J by 6 bases, with 12 bases between. The CDR3 coding sequence is TGCAGCGTTGGAGCCATGGAAGATGGCTACACCTTC. Translated, it gives CSVGAMEDGYTF.

V and J are TRBV7-9 and TRBJ1-3; 7 bases are shared with TRBD1. This CDR3 contains 14 residues. V lost 5 bases and J lost 3; bases outside the gene matches: 4. CDR1 is SEHNR, CDR2 FQNEAQ, per germline (reference sequence). This CDR3 is CASSRQGYGNTIYF. The CDR3 nucleotides read TGTGCCAGCAGCCGACAGGGTTATGGAAACACCATATATTTT. Based on the CDR3 plus reference TRBV7-9 and TRBJ1-3, the full variable domain is DTGVSQNPRHKITKRGQNVTFRCDPISEHNRLYWYRQTLGQGPEFLTYFQNEAQLEKSRLLSDRFSAERPKGSFSTLEIQRTEQGDSAMYLCASSRQGYGNTIYFGEGSWLTVV.

The gene calls are TRBV9 and TRBJ1-1; D unresolved. CDR3 length: 16 amino acids. In germline, CDR1 is SGDLS, CDR2 YYNGEE. The V and J ends lost 0 bases and 4 bases respectively, with 16 bases between them. In nucleotides, the CDR3 is TGTGCCAGCAGCGTAGCTACAGAGGGCGGGCGCACTGAAGCTTTCTTT. It translates to CASSVATEGGRTEAFF.

The V call is TRBV4-1, the J call TRBJ1-2; TRBD1 matches at 8 bases. The CDR3 consists of 15 residues. CDR1 MGHRA and CDR2 YSYEKL come from the germline V gene. Unmatched junction bases numbered 7, after V lost 4 bases and J lost 3 bases. The CDR3 spells CASSPRTGKDYGYTF. The CDR3 DNA is TGCGCCAGCAGCCCAAGGACAGGGAAGGACTATGGCTACACCTTC.

This chain joins TRBV7-9 and TRBJ1-3; D is undetermined. V was clipped by 4 bases and J by 1 base, with 17 bases between them. This CDR3 region has 17 residues. Germline V gene sequence: CDR1 SEHNR, CDR2 FQNEAQ (reference sequence). CDR3 coding DNA: TGTGCCAGCAGCTGGGCGGGCGGTCTCTCTTCTGGAAACACCATATATTTT. Translation gives CASSWAGGLSSGNTIYF.

The rearrangement joins TRBV7-2 to TRBJ2-3; D unclear. CDR3 length: 14 amino acids. V was cut by 1 base and J by 0 bases, with 5 bases left in between. CDR1 and CDR2 (germline): SGHTA, FQGNSA. The CDR3 here is CASSLVSSTDTQYF. CDR3 in DNA: TGTGCCAGCAGCTTAGTTTCCAGCACAGATACGCAGTATTTT. The whole variable domain, filled in from reference TRBV7-2 and TRBJ2-3, reads GAGVSQSPSNKVTEKGKDVELRCDPISGHTALYWYRQSLGQGLEFLIYFQGNSAPDKSGLPSDRFSAERTGGSVSTLTIQRTQQEDSAVYLCASSLVSSTDTQYFGPGTRLTVL.

The chain carries TRBV3-1 (or the pseudogene TRBV3-2) and TRBJ2-1; D might be TRBD1 (6 bases). With 1 base removed from V and 2 bases from J, the gap between germline ends came to 9 bases. Germline assignment: CDR1 LGHDT and CDR2 YNNKEL (reference sequence). CDR3 length: 15 residues. CDR3 DNA sequence: TGTGCCAGCAGCCAAGGATGGGACACCTACAATGAGCAGTTCTTC. Its protein is CASSQGWDTYNEQFF.

This chain links TRBV6-5 with TRBJ1-6, with unresolved D. The V end lost 0 bases, the J end lost 9 bases, and 6 bases lay between the germline ends. The CDR3 has 13 amino acids. Per germline, CDR1 MNHEY and CDR2 SVGAGI. CDR3 in DNA: TGTGCCAGCAGTTACTCTATGGGTTCACCCCTCCACTTT. Its protein product is CASSYSMGSPLHF.

The chain combines TRBV4-1 with TRBJ2-1, with TRBD2 matching over 7 bases. The germline V gene encodes CDR1 MGHRA and CDR2 YSYEKL. CDR3 length equals 16 residues. The junction had 11 bases not matched to a gene; V was cut back by 5 bases and J by 4 bases. For the CDR3, the DNA is TGCGCCAGCAGCAGAACCTCTAGCGGAAATTACAATGAGCAGTTCTTC. Protein sequence: CASSRTSSGNYNEQFF.